Listed here are 6 T cell receptor beta chains from one sample, sequenced in a study of blood T cell repertoires in COVID-19. This table comes from immunoSEQ multiplex PCR, and its TCRdb copy is limited to in-frame clones, with some not included. Here the sample spans 150,000 to 200,000 clones, approximately 87% being singletons. Sequenced input: peripheral blood. These receptors all come from a man younger than 35 with active or convalescent COVID-19.

V gene TRBV14 combines with J gene TRBJ2-7; 9 positions match TRBD1. This CDR3 has 17 residues. Germline-derived CDR1 and CDR2 are SGHDN and FVKESK. V lost 1 base, J lost 2 bases, and 9 bases stayed unmatched. The CDR3 here is CASSQGNRGRNTYEQYV. In nucleotides, the CDR3 is TGTGCCAGCAGCCAAGGGAACAGGGGGCGAAACACCTACGAGCAGTACGTC.

This clone has only a few counts. The rearrangement uses TRBV7-3 and TRBJ2-5; TRBD2 matches 11 bases. The CDR3 has 16 amino acids. V lost 2 bases to trimming and J lost 4 bases; unmatched junction nucleotides: 6. Germline CDR1 is SGHTA and CDR2 is FQGTGA. For the CDR3, the DNA is TGTGCCAGCAGCTTATCTGGGACTAGCGGCTTAGAGACCCAGTACTTC. This translates into CASSLSGTSGLETQYF.

The rearrangement uses TRBV11-2 and TRBJ1-4, with D hard to call. V was cut by 5 bases and J by 5 bases, with 15 bases left in between. The CDR3 runs 15 residues. Germline-derived CDR1 and CDR2 are SGHAT and FQNNGV. CDR3 in amino acids: CASSPHGRLNEKLFF. CDR3 DNA: TGTGCCAGCAGCCCGCATGGCCGCCTCAATGAAAAACTGTTTTTT.

The chain carries TRBV4-2 and TRBJ2-7, with 11 bases lining up with TRBD2. CDR3 size: 16 residues. Trimming at V came to 2 bases and at J to 2 bases, leaving 5 bases not matched to a gene. The germline V gene has CDR1 LGHNA and CDR2 YNFKEQ. The CDR3 reads CASSQQVAGGTYEQYF. CDR3 coding DNA: TGTGCCAGCAGCCAACAAGTAGCGGGAGGGACCTACGAGCAGTACTTC.

V and J are TRBV2 and TRBJ2-1, with D perhaps TRBD1 (6 bases). V was trimmed by 2 bases and J by 4 bases, leaving 12 bases between them. Germline V gene sequence: CDR1 SNHLY, CDR2 FYNNEI. CDR3 length: 15 amino acids. Here the CDR3 DNA reads TGTGCCAGCAGTGAATCCATACAGGGATACAATGAGCAGTTCTTC. Amino acids: CASSESIQGYNEQFF. Filled out from reference TRBV2 and TRBJ2-1, the complete variable domain reads EPEVTQTPSHQVTQMGQEVILRCVPISNHLYFYWYRQILGQKVEFLVSFYNNEISEKSEIFDDQFSVERPDGSNFTLKIRSTKLEDSAMYFCASSESIQGYNEQFFGPGTRLTVL.

This chain connects TRBV24-1 to TRBJ1-1, with D possibly matching TRBD1 (5 bases). CDR3 length equals 16 residues. Trimming stripped 8 bases from V and 3 bases from J, with 21 bases between. Germline V gene sequence: CDR1 KGHDR, CDR2 SFDVKD. CDR3 DNA: TGTGCCACCAAGGGCAGACGACAGCCCCCCTACACTGAAGCTTTCTTT. It specifies CATKGRRQPPYTEAFF.